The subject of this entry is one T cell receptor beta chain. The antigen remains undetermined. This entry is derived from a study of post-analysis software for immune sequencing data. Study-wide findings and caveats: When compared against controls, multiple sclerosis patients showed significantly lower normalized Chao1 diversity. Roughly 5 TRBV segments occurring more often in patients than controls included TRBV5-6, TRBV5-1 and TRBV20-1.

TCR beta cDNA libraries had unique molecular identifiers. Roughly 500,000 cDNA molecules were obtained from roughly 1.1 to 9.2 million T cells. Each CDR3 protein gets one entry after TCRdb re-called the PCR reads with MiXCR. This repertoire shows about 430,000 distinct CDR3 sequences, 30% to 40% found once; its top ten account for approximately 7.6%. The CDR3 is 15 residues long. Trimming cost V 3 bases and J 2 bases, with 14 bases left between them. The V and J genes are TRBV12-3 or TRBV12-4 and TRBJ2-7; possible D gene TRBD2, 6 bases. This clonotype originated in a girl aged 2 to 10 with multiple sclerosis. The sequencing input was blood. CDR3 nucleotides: TGTGCCAGCAGTTTGCGGGGCAGGACTACCTACGAGCAGTACTTC. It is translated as CASSLRGRTTYEQYF.